Listed below are T cell receptor beta chains from one sample, sequenced in a study of cytomegalovirus exposure and HLA in healthy donors. Profiled with immunoSEQ multiplex PCR; TCRdb holds only in-frame clones, not every one. The sample consists of approximately 97,000 clones, approximately 77% of them appearing once. Sequencing used PBMCs. The source is a male donor in good health and CMV-seropositive. The CDR3 runs from the conserved cysteine through the conserved F or W. Fields, in order: clone size, V gene, J gene, D gene, CDR3 protein, CDR3 DNA. D genes are given only for firm matches. Some rows mark clone size as missing; the rest say once, few, many or name a class of expanded clone.

abundance: few; v_gene: TRBV2; j_gene: TRBJ2-2; d_gene: TRBD1; CDR3aa: CASGQGANTGELFF; CDR3nt: TGTGCCAGCGGACAGGGGGCGAACACCGGGGAGCTGTTTTTT
abundance: NA; v_gene: TRBV5-1; j_gene: TRBJ2-7; d_gene: TRBD1; CDR3aa: CASSLPGTGFSYEQYF; CDR3nt: TGCGCCAGCAGCTTGCCTGGGACAGGATTTTCCTACGAGCAGTACTTC
abundance: NA; v_gene: TRBV5-4; j_gene: TRBJ2-7; d_gene: TRBD1; CDR3aa: CASSFEQGAEQYF; CDR3nt: TGTGCCAGCAGCTTCGAGCAGGGGGCCGAGCAGTACTTC
abundance: NA; v_gene: TRBV7-9; j_gene: TRBJ2-1; d_gene: TRBD2; CDR3aa: CASSFYTSGSGNEQFF; CDR3nt: TGTGCCAGCAGCTTCTACACTAGCGGGAGCGGTAATGAGCAGTTCTTC
abundance: NA; v_gene: TRBV11-2; j_gene: TRBJ2-5; d_gene: TRBD2; CDR3aa: CATRPGGRETQYF; CDR3nt: TGTGCCACCCGGCCGGGGGGTCGGGAGACCCAGTACTTC
abundance: NA; v_gene: TRBV4-3; j_gene: TRBJ1-3; d_gene: TRBD1; CDR3aa: CASSLLTGTGNTIYF; CDR3nt: TGCGCCAGCAGCCTCCTGACAGGGACTGGAAACACCATATATTTT
abundance: NA; v_gene: TRBV5-1; j_gene: TRBJ1-2; d_gene: NA; CDR3aa: CASSPADRTGYTF; CDR3nt: TGCGCCAGCAGCCCTGCTGACAGGACTGGCTACACCTTC
abundance: NA; v_gene: TRBV9; j_gene: TRBJ2-2; d_gene: TRBD2; CDR3aa: CASPQGLAGGSTGELFF; CDR3nt: TGTGCCAGCCCCCAAGGACTAGCGGGAGGTTCCACCGGGGAGCTGTTTTTT
abundance: NA; v_gene: TRBV11-3; j_gene: TRBJ1-1; d_gene: NA; CDR3aa: CASSYGVDTEAFF; CDR3nt: TGTGCCAGCAGCTACGGGGTTGATACTGAAGCTTTCTTT
abundance: once; v_gene: TRBV28; j_gene: TRBJ1-2; d_gene: NA; CDR3aa: CASSSGERLGYGYTF; CDR3nt: TGTGCCAGCAGTAGCGGGGAGCGGCTCGGCTATGGCTACACCTTC
abundance: NA; v_gene: TRBV5-1; j_gene: TRBJ2-7; d_gene: NA; CDR3aa: CASSLERGSSGEQYF; CDR3nt: TGCGCCAGCAGCTTGGAGAGGGGGTCTAGTGGGGAGCAGTACTTC
abundance: once; v_gene: TRBV21-1; j_gene: TRBJ2-7; d_gene: NA; CDR3aa: CASSGRGQGYEQYF; CDR3nt: TGTGCCAGCAGCGGGCGGGGACAGGGCTACGAGCAGTACTTC
abundance: few; v_gene: TRBV6-6; j_gene: TRBJ2-7; d_gene: TRBD2; CDR3aa: CASSWAIAGSSYEQYF; CDR3nt: TGTGCCAGCAGCTGGGCGATAGCGGGCTCCTCCTACGAGCAGTACTTC
abundance: NA; v_gene: TRBV5-1; j_gene: TRBJ2-7; d_gene: NA; CDR3aa: CASSLDEGARTYEQYF; CDR3nt: TGCGCCAGCAGCTTGGATGAGGGTGCGAGGACCTACGAGCAGTACTTC